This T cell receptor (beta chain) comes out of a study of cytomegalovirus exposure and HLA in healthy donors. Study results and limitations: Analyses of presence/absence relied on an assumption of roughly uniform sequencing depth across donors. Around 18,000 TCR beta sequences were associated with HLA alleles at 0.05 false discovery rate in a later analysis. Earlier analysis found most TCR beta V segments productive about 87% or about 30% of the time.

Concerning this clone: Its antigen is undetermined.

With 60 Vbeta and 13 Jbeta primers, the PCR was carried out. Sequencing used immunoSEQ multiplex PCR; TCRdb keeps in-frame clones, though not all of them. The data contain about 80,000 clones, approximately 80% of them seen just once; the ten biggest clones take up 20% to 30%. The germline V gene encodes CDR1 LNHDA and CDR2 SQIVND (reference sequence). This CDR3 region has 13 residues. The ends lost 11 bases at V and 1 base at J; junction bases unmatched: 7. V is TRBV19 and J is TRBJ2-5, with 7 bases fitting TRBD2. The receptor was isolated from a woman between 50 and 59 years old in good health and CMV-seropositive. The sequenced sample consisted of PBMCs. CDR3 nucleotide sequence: TGTGCCTCCGGGGGGTGGGTCCAAGAGACCCAGTACTTC. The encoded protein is CASGGWVQETQYF.